Sequencing of this T cell receptor (beta chain) was carried out in a study of T cells in localized non-small cell lung cancer. V was trimmed by 5 bases and J by 0 bases, leaving 11 bases between them. Germline CDR1 is SGHRS and CDR2 is YFSETQ. This CDR3 is 15 amino acids long. Whole-study results and caveats: The study found T cell clonality highest in uninvolved adjacent lung, above tumor.

In the case of this clone: Its antigen is undetermined.

Measured with immunoSEQ multiplex PCR; TCRdb has only the in-frame clones, and not every one. The repertoire consists of approximately 100,000 clones, with more than 75% occurring once and the leading ten covering over 3.5%. Here the sequenced sample was PBMCs, taken before any cancer treatment. This chain connects TRBV5-1 to TRBJ2-2, with D maybe TRBD1 (6 bases). The receptor was isolated from a woman aged 35 to 70 with stage II squamous cell lung carcinoma. CDR3 amino acids: CASSPDRANTGELFF. CDR3 coding DNA: TGCGCCAGCAGTCCGGACAGAGCGAACACCGGGGAGCTGTTTTTT.